The rows below give T cell receptor beta chains drawn from one sample of a study of Ad26.COV2.S vaccination and SARS-CoV-2 variants. Profiled with immunoSEQ multiplex PCR; TCRdb holds only in-frame clones, not every one. This table holds hundreds of thousands of clones, roughly four fifths found once. The input for sequencing was peripheral blood, taken in a trial of Ad26.COV2.S vaccine versus placebo. The source is a person between 18 and 65 years old who received the Ad26.COV2.S COVID-19 vaccine or a placebo. The CDR3 runs from the conserved cysteine through the conserved F or W. D genes are given only for firm matches. A clone size is listed for some rows: how often the clone was seen (once, few, many), or a class if it is expanded.

.	few	13	TRBV3-1/TRBV3-2	TRBJ1-3	TGTGCCAGCAGGCCCGGCTCCGGAAACACCATATATTTT	CASRPGSGNTIYF
.	.	13	TRBV30	TRBJ1-5	TGTGCCTGGAGCCTGGACGGGAATCAGCCCCAGCATTTT	CAWSLDGNQPQHF
.	.	12	TRBV3-1/TRBV3-2	TRBJ1-1	TGTGCCAGCAGCCAAGATGGCACAGAAGCTTTCTTT	CASSQDGTEAFF
TRBD1	.	15	TRBV9	TRBJ1-1	TGTGCCAGCAGCGACCCGGGACAGGGGGGCACTGAAGCTTTCTTT	CASSDPGQGGTEAFF
.	.	18	TRBV5-5	TRBJ1-5	TGTGCCAGCAGCTACCACAGTATAAACAAGAATAGCAATCAGCCCCAGCATTTT	CASSYHSINKNSNQPQHF
.	.	14	TRBV29-1	TRBJ2-1	TGCAGCGTTGATCTCGCGAGAGGTCGCAATGAGCAGTTCTTC	CSVDLARGRNEQFF
TRBD1	.	13	TRBV7-3	TRBJ1-2	TGTGCCAGCAGCTCACAGGGGGCAGGCGGCTACACCTTC	CASSSQGAGGYTF
.	.	10	TRBV5-1	TRBJ1-5	TGCGCCAGGTGCGATCAGCCCCAGCATTTT	CARCDQPQHF
TRBD1	.	14	TRBV7-9	TRBJ1-1	TGTGCCAGCAGCTCCTACAGGGGGCGGTTTGAAGCTTTCTTT	CASSSYRGRFEAFF
.	.	14	TRBV3-1/TRBV3-2	TRBJ2-2	TGTGCCAGCAGCTCTGACTACTACACCGGGGAGCTGTTTTTT	CASSSDYYTGELFF
.	.	19	TRBV18	TRBJ1-1	TGTGCCAGCTCACCCAACTTAAAGAGGCTGGGGTTCGAGAACACTGAAGCTTTCTTT	CASSPNLKRLGFENTEAFF
.	.	14	TRBV7-9	TRBJ1-4	TGTGCCAGCAGCTACCAGGCAACTAATGAAAAACTGTTTTTT	CASSYQATNEKLFF
TRBD1	.	14	TRBV6-6	TRBJ2-1	TGTGCCAGCACCGACAGGGGCTCCTACAATGAGCAGTTCTTC	CASTDRGSYNEQFF
TRBD2	.	13	TRBV3-1/TRBV3-2	TRBJ2-1	TGTGCCAGCAGCCAAGAGGGGAGGGATGAGCAGTTCTTC	CASSQEGRDEQFF
TRBD1	.	13	TRBV4-1	TRBJ2-1	TGCGCCAGCAGCCAAGAGGCAGGGGGTGAGCAGTTCTTC	CASSQEAGGEQFF
TRBD1	.	13	TRBV6-2/TRBV6-3	TRBJ2-5	TGTGCCAGCAGTTCTACAGGGGGGCAGACCCAGTACTTC	CASSSTGGQTQYF
TRBD2	few	15	TRBV7-9	TRBJ2-1	TGTGCCAGCAGCTTAAGCGGGACTACACACAATGAGCAGTTCTTC	CASSLSGTTHNEQFF
.	.	14	TRBV3-1/TRBV3-2	TRBJ2-1	TGTGCCAGCAGCCAAGTTCGGGGGATAAATGAGCAGTTCTTC	CASSQVRGINEQFF
.	.	12	TRBV2	TRBJ2-7	TGTGCCAGCGGGGGTTTGCCCTACGAGCAGTACTTC	CASGGLPYEQYF
.	.	17	TRBV6-8	TRBJ2-1	TGTGCCAGCAGTTACCAACAGGCAGAAATGGCTGACAATGAGCAGTTCTTC	CASSYQQAEMADNEQFF
.	.	14	TRBV11-3	TRBJ2-7	TGTGCCAGCAGCCGCTCGACAGGCTGGGGCGAGCAGTACTTC	CASSRSTGWGEQYF
.	.	13	TRBV5-4	TRBJ2-7	TGTGCCAGCAGCTCGGACAGCCGCTACGAGCAGTACTTC	CASSSDSRYEQYF
TRBD2	.	17	TRBV7-3	TRBJ2-6	TGTGCCAGCAGCTGGAACCCCGGGGGGACTGGGGCCAACGTCCTGACTTTC	CASSWNPGGTGANVLTF
.	.	16	TRBV5-6	TRBJ2-3	TGTGCCAGCACCCAGGAACTACAGAGGGCGAGGGATACGCAGTATTTT	CASTQELQRARDTQYF
.	.	15	TRBV6-5	TRBJ1-5	TGTGCCAGCAGTCCCCGGACAGTTAGCAATCAGCCCCAGCATTTT	CASSPRTVSNQPQHF
.	.	13	TRBV25-1	TRBJ1-3	TGTGCCAGCAGTGACGACAGGGGAAACACCATATATTTT	CASSDDRGNTIYF
.	.	13	TRBV28	TRBJ2-1	TGTGCCAGCAAGGTAGGGGCTATCAATGAGCAGTTCTTC	CASKVGAINEQFF
.	.	13	TRBV18	TRBJ1-5	TGTGCCAGCTCTACTATTAGCAATCAGCCCCAGCATTTT	CASSTISNQPQHF
.	once	14	TRBV4-2	TRBJ1-2	TGTGCCAGCAGCCGAGGCGGGGAGGGCTATGGCTACACCTTC	CASSRGGEGYGYTF
.	.	14	TRBV3-1/TRBV3-2	TRBJ2-5	TGTGCCAGCAGCCTTACAGGGTACCAAGAGACCCAGTACTTC	CASSLTGYQETQYF
.	few	15	TRBV7-9	TRBJ2-7	TGTGCCAGCAGCACGAAGGGCGGTGGGTCCTACGAGCAGTACTTC	CASSTKGGGSYEQYF
.	.	13	TRBV11-2	TRBJ1-1	TGTGCCAGCAGCTCAAACCTGAACACTGAAGCTTTCTTT	CASSSNLNTEAFF
TRBD1	.	16	TRBV2	TRBJ1-5	TGTGCCAGCAGAGTCACAGGGGGAATTAGCAATCAGCCCCAGCATTTT	CASRVTGGISNQPQHF
.	.	15	TRBV5-1	TRBJ2-1	TGCGCCAGCAGCTTGGGTGTCGGTACCTACAATGAGCAGTTCTTC	CASSLGVGTYNEQFF
.	.	13	TRBV5-4	TRBJ2-3	TGTGCCAGCACCGGGGCCCCCACAGATACGCAGTATTTT	CASTGAPTDTQYF
.	once	17	TRBV19	TRBJ2-2	TGTGCCAGTTTTTCCCCGCCCGGCCGGGCGAACACCGGGGAGCTGTTTTTT	CASFSPPGRANTGELFF
TRBD1	.	15	TRBV6-5	TRBJ1-6	TGTGCCAGCAGCCGGATCTACAGGGGTGAGTCACCCCTCCACTTT	CASSRIYRGESPLHF
.	.	16	TRBV2	TRBJ1-2	TGTGCCAGCAGTCCCCTCAGGGGCGAAGACGATTATGGCTACACCTTC	CASSPLRGEDDYGYTF
TRBD2	.	17	TRBV7-6	TRBJ2-7	TGTGCCAGCAGTCCTACTTTAGCGGGAGGGCCCCTGTACGAGCAGTACTTC	CASSPTLAGGPLYEQYF
TRBD1	.	14	TRBV27	TRBJ2-7	TGTGCCAGCAGTTTGCTCGGGACAGCCTACGAGCAGTACTTC	CASSLLGTAYEQYF
.	.	13	TRBV5-5	TRBJ1-5	TGTGCCAGCAGCATTACAGGCAATCAGCCCCAGCATTTT	CASSITGNQPQHF
.	.	16	TRBV7-8	TRBJ1-2	TGTGCCAGCAGCTTCGAAGAGGATGGGGGTTACTATGGCTACACCTTC	CASSFEEDGGYYGYTF
.	.	11	TRBV20-1	TRBJ1-2	TGCAGTGCCACGGACAGCTACGGCTACACCTTC	CSATDSYGYTF
.	few	14	TRBV10-3	TRBJ2-2	TGTGCCATCAGTGACGCAGGGAGCACCGGGGAGCTGTTTTTT	CAISDAGSTGELFF
TRBD2	.	19	TRBV18	TRBJ2-5	TGTGCCAGCTCACCACTGGATACAGTACTAGCGAGCTTCGAGAAGACCCAGTACTTC	CASSPLDTVLASFEKTQYF
.	.	14	TRBV7-2	TRBJ1-1	TGTGCCAGCAGCTTAGATGGGGGGTGGCCTGAAGCTTTCTTT	CASSLDGGWPEAFF